The entry that follows covers one TCR beta chain sequence. Its matching antigen is unknown. This entry belongs to a study of shared clonotypes between healthy human individuals. Study outcomes and limitations: Shared across several donors were roughly 4.7% of the naive CD4 clonotypes. Memory subsets generally showed smaller estimated richness than naive subsets did.

Sequencing used immunoSEQ multiplex PCR; TCRdb keeps in-frame clones, though not all of them. The sample has some 2 million clones, over 85% seen once. The CDR3 sequence is 15 residues long. The ends lost 5 bases at V and 7 bases at J; junction bases unmatched: 10. Germline V gene data show CDR1 as MNHEY and CDR2 as SMNVEV (reference sequence). The naive CD8 population came from CD45RO-negative cells selected for CCR7, without terminally differentiated effector memory CD45RA+ cells. The donors, all of them Caucasian adults, lived in Nashville, Tennessee. This receptor was obtained from a young man in good health. V is TRBV27 and J is TRBJ2-7; 11 bases map to TRBD2. The sample consisted of naive CD8+ T cells sorted from blood. CDR3 in amino acids: CASSLGLAASGEQYF. The CDR3 DNA reads as TGTGCCAGCAGTCTGGGACTAGCGGCTTCGGGGGAGCAGTACTTC.